The 2 T cell receptor beta chains below all came from one sample that was sequenced in a study of CD8 T cells in Susac syndrome. A quantity of roughly 0.5 to 1 ug RNA underwent reverse transcription using random hexamers. TCRdb independently ran MiXCR on the immunoSEQ multiplex PCR reads; one entry per CDR3 protein. In the table there are around 170,000 distinct CDR3 sequences, around 96% of which are singletons. Input material: CD8+ T cells from PBMCs. These receptors all come from a human donor with multiple sclerosis.

The rearrangement joins TRBV30 to TRBJ2-5; TRBD1 agrees at 7 bases. Per germline, CDR1 GTSNPN and CDR2 SVGIG (reference sequence). The CDR3 covers 14 residues. With 5 bases clipped from V and 1 base from J, the junction kept 7 bases outside the gene matches. The CDR3 coding sequence is TGTGCCTGGGACAGGGTCAGTACCCAAGAGACCCAGTACTTC. Encoded protein: CAWDRVSTQETQYF.

This chain uses TRBV20-1 with TRBJ2-7; D is perhaps TRBD2 (5 bases). CDR3 length equals 15 residues. CDR1 is DFQATT and CDR2 is SNEGSKA in the germline V gene (reference sequence). Trimming took off 1 base at V and 0 bases at J, with 13 bases between the two ends. CDR3 sequence: CSARVRHGLSYEQYF. The CDR3 coding sequence is TGCAGTGCTAGAGTCCGACACGGACTCTCCTACGAGCAGTACTTC.